The rows below give T cell receptor beta chains drawn from one sample of a study of CXCR3-negative and CXCR3-positive naive CD8 T cells. With the 5' RACE reads reprocessed, TCRdb shows one record per CDR3 protein and no DNA. The sample table sets out 100,000 to 150,000 distinct CDR3 sequences. The sequencing input was naive CXCR3- CD8+ T cells from blood. The receptors stem from a human donor in good health. Some clones in this sample may be carry-over from other donors' samples. CDR3s include the opening cysteine and the closing phenylalanine or tryptophan.

CDR3	V	J
CASSLAIPGQGTEKLFF	TRBV5-4	TRBJ1-4
CASSKQYTYEQYF	TRBV7-9	TRBJ2-7
CAWSVGTAWMEQYF	TRBV30	TRBJ2-7
CASSQQQGPYEQYF	TRBV4-1	TRBJ2-7
CASSQATGVEYF	TRBV4-2	TRBJ2-4
CAISDSGYEQYF	TRBV10-3	TRBJ2-7
CSVTAASSYEQYF	TRBV29-1	TRBJ2-7
CASSLADRVVTDTQYF	TRBV7-6	TRBJ2-3
CASSQDSSRVFGGYTF	TRBV4-3	TRBJ1-2
CASSLWGRERNTEAFF	TRBV12-3/TRBV12-4	TRBJ1-1
CATSDTGTSGSNEQFF	TRBV24-1	TRBJ2-1
CASSYFGTGYEQYF	TRBV6-2/TRBV6-3	TRBJ2-7
CASSLGGGPSEQYF	TRBV11-2	TRBJ2-7
CSARDLEGLAGGHSYNEQFF	TRBV20-1	TRBJ2-1
CSVEDTERNTEAFF	TRBV29-1	TRBJ1-1
CASSSRTTAYEQYF	TRBV7-9	TRBJ2-7
CASSLPYAGNTIYF	TRBV6-5	TRBJ1-3
CSARFRTDTQYF	TRBV20-1	TRBJ2-3
CASSLRDTAYEQYF	TRBV27	TRBJ2-7
CAGSLVPTSRYSFNEQFF	TRBV7-6	TRBJ2-1
CASSSWTGVYEQYF	TRBV5-1	TRBJ2-7
CASSPWVSRDTQYF	TRBV7-8	TRBJ2-3
CSVEYEQGITGELFF	TRBV29-1	TRBJ2-2
CASSELGYEQYF	TRBV6-1	TRBJ2-7
CASSLEPPVPELFF	TRBV12-3/TRBV12-4	TRBJ2-2
CASSAPGQGATGELFF	TRBV9	TRBJ2-2
CASKDNVNQPQHF	TRBV6-2/TRBV6-3	TRBJ1-5
CASSLAGQGATGELFF	TRBV5-1	TRBJ2-2
CASSRTSNEQFF	TRBV19	TRBJ2-1
CASSLSPRAEAFF	TRBV27	TRBJ1-1
CASSHPFGVQFF	TRBV7-9	TRBJ2-1
CASSSGTSGSAEQFF	TRBV7-3	TRBJ2-1
CASSSGVTGGPQHF	TRBV7-2	TRBJ2-7